The rows below give T cell receptor beta chains drawn from one sample of a study of cytomegalovirus exposure and HLA in healthy donors. Produced via immunoSEQ multiplex PCR; TCRdb's table is partial and in-frame only. The repertoire consists of about 190,000 clones, with approximately 80% occurring once and the leading ten covering roughly 7%. Source material: PBMCs. The receptors here all came from a man aged 18-30 years in good health and CMV-seropositive. CDR3s include the opening cysteine and the closing phenylalanine or tryptophan. The order of the fields is J gene, D gene, V gene, clone size, CDR3 protein, CDR3 DNA. The D gene is left open where the match is weak. Clone size appears in some rows only: once, few, many, or a class for an expanded clone.

j_call: TRBJ2-7; d_call: NA; v_call: TRBV10-3; clone_size: NA; cdr3_aa: CAISETGRTGEQYF; cdr3_nt: TGTGCCATCAGTGAGACAGGTCGGACGGGCGAGCAGTACTTC
j_call: TRBJ2-2; d_call: NA; v_call: TRBV9; clone_size: NA; cdr3_aa: CASSEGGAGELFF; cdr3_nt: TGTGCCAGCAGCGAGGGGGGGGCCGGGGAGCTGTTTTTT
j_call: TRBJ1-1; d_call: NA; v_call: TRBV2; clone_size: NA; cdr3_aa: CASGGGLNTEAFF; cdr3_nt: TGTGCCAGCGGGGGGGGCTTGAACACTGAAGCTTTCTTT
j_call: TRBJ2-7; d_call: NA; v_call: TRBV6-1; clone_size: NA; cdr3_aa: CASRTSGFHEQYF; cdr3_nt: TGTGCCAGCAGAACATCGGGTTTCCACGAGCAGTACTTC
j_call: TRBJ1-1; d_call: NA; v_call: TRBV9; clone_size: NA; cdr3_aa: CASSVGGGQNTEAFF; cdr3_nt: TGTGCCAGCAGCGTAGGGGGGGGTCAGAACACTGAAGCTTTCTTT
j_call: TRBJ2-1; d_call: NA; v_call: TRBV4-1; clone_size: NA; cdr3_aa: CASSQDQRDNEQFF; cdr3_nt: TGCGCCAGCAGCCAAGATCAACGGGACAATGAGCAGTTCTTC
j_call: TRBJ2-1; d_call: TRBD1; v_call: TRBV7-2; clone_size: NA; cdr3_aa: CASSFRQGSNEQFF; cdr3_nt: TGTGCCAGCAGCTTCAGACAGGGATCGAATGAGCAGTTCTTC
j_call: TRBJ2-2; d_call: NA; v_call: TRBV25-1; clone_size: NA; cdr3_aa: CASSEFAVSNTGELFF; cdr3_nt: TGTGCCAGCAGTGAATTCGCAGTCTCGAACACCGGGGAGCTGTTTTTT
j_call: TRBJ2-2; d_call: NA; v_call: TRBV14; clone_size: NA; cdr3_aa: CASSQELAVGELFF; cdr3_nt: TGTGCCAGCAGCCAAGAACTAGCCGTCGGGGAGCTGTTTTTT
j_call: TRBJ1-2; d_call: NA; v_call: TRBV5-3; clone_size: NA; cdr3_aa: CARSLEARGYGYTF; cdr3_nt: TGTGCCAGAAGCTTGGAGGCCAGAGGCTATGGCTACACCTTC
j_call: TRBJ1-3; d_call: TRBD1; v_call: TRBV7-9; clone_size: NA; cdr3_aa: CASSRQGSTIYF; cdr3_nt: TGTGCCAGCAGCCGACAGGGGTCCACCATATATTTT
j_call: TRBJ2-3; d_call: NA; v_call: TRBV9; clone_size: NA; cdr3_aa: CASSAPPGGRDTQYF; cdr3_nt: TGTGCCAGCAGCGCCCCCCCGGGGGGCAGAGATACGCAGTATTTT
j_call: TRBJ2-7; d_call: TRBD1; v_call: TRBV29-1; clone_size: NA; cdr3_aa: CSVVRGQGISEQYF; cdr3_nt: TGCAGCGTTGTGCGCGGACAGGGGATCAGCGAGCAGTACTTC
j_call: TRBJ1-2; d_call: NA; v_call: TRBV9; clone_size: few; cdr3_aa: CASSPPWGVGYTF; cdr3_nt: TGTGCCAGCAGCCCTCCTTGGGGAGTCGGCTACACCTTC
j_call: TRBJ2-3; d_call: TRBD1; v_call: TRBV28; clone_size: NA; cdr3_aa: CASSFSWGQVGTSTDTQYF; cdr3_nt: TGTGCCAGCAGTTTCTCCTGGGGACAGGTTGGAACTAGCACAGATACGCAGTATTTT
j_call: TRBJ2-1; d_call: TRBD2; v_call: TRBV18; clone_size: NA; cdr3_aa: CASSPPSTRTSGRINEQFF; cdr3_nt: TGTGCCAGCTCACCACCGTCTACGAGGACTAGCGGGAGGATCAATGAGCAGTTCTTC
j_call: TRBJ2-2; d_call: NA; v_call: TRBV6-5; clone_size: NA; cdr3_aa: CASSPRGTGELFF; cdr3_nt: TGTGCCAGCAGCCCCCGAGGCACCGGGGAGCTGTTTTTT
j_call: TRBJ2-3; d_call: NA; v_call: TRBV15; clone_size: NA; cdr3_aa: CATSRVPGVEVGLTDTQYF; cdr3_nt: TGTGCCACCAGCAGAGTCCCGGGTGTTGAGGTGGGTCTCACAGATACGCAGTATTTT
j_call: TRBJ2-7; d_call: TRBD1; v_call: TRBV10-3; clone_size: once; cdr3_aa: CAISPAGQGGWDEQYF; cdr3_nt: TGTGCCATCAGCCCAGCCGGACAGGGAGGATGGGACGAGCAGTACTTC
j_call: TRBJ1-3; d_call: TRBD1; v_call: TRBV28; clone_size: NA; cdr3_aa: CASSLWTGSGNTIYF; cdr3_nt: TGTGCCAGCAGTTTATGGACAGGGTCCGGAAACACCATATATTTT
j_call: TRBJ2-7; d_call: TRBD1; v_call: TRBV4-2; clone_size: NA; cdr3_aa: CASSQLDRESSYEQYF; cdr3_nt: TGTGCCAGCAGCCAACTTGACAGGGAAAGCTCCTACGAGCAGTACTTC
j_call: TRBJ2-2; d_call: NA; v_call: TRBV6-4; clone_size: few; cdr3_aa: CASSDRDTGELFF; cdr3_nt: TGTGCCAGCAGTGACCGGGACACCGGGGAGCTGTTTTTT
j_call: TRBJ1-1; d_call: NA; v_call: TRBV2; clone_size: NA; cdr3_aa: CASPERPNTEAFF; cdr3_nt: TGTGCCAGTCCTGAGAGGCCGAACACTGAAGCTTTCTTT
j_call: TRBJ2-3; d_call: NA; v_call: TRBV7-9; clone_size: once; cdr3_aa: CASSHKSGVSADTQYF; cdr3_nt: TGTGCCAGCAGCCACAAGTCGGGAGTGTCGGCAGATACGCAGTATTTT
j_call: TRBJ2-1; d_call: TRBD1; v_call: TRBV7-9; clone_size: NA; cdr3_aa: CASSLPQGAGQFF; cdr3_nt: TGTGCCAGCAGCTTACCCCAGGGGGCCGGGCAGTTCTTC
j_call: TRBJ2-7; d_call: TRBD2; v_call: TRBV6-4; clone_size: few; cdr3_aa: CASSVLADSYEQYF; cdr3_nt: TGTGCCAGCAGCGTTCTAGCGGATTCCTACGAGCAGTACTTC
j_call: TRBJ2-1; d_call: TRBD2; v_call: TRBV7-2; clone_size: NA; cdr3_aa: CASSKTSGRGNEQFF; cdr3_nt: TGTGCCAGCAGCAAGACTAGCGGGAGGGGCAATGAGCAGTTCTTC
j_call: TRBJ2-1; d_call: TRBD1; v_call: TRBV6-6; clone_size: NA; cdr3_aa: CASSYSGTGIFF; cdr3_nt: TGTGCCAGCAGTTACTCGGGGACAGGGATTTTCTTC
j_call: TRBJ2-1; d_call: NA; v_call: TRBV18; clone_size: NA; cdr3_aa: CASSPIPGRGHNEQFF; cdr3_nt: TGTGCCAGCTCGCCTATACCCGGGAGGGGGCACAATGAGCAGTTCTTC
j_call: TRBJ2-7; d_call: TRBD1; v_call: TRBV28; clone_size: NA; cdr3_aa: CATGGQVTYEQYF; cdr3_nt: TGTGCCACCGGCGGACAGGTCACCTACGAGCAGTACTTC
j_call: TRBJ2-1; d_call: NA; v_call: TRBV6-5; clone_size: NA; cdr3_aa: CASSYETILNEQFF; cdr3_nt: TGTGCCAGCAGTTACGAGACTATCCTCAATGAGCAGTTCTTC
j_call: TRBJ1-1; d_call: NA; v_call: TRBV27; clone_size: NA; cdr3_aa: CASSLAHRDVSTEAFF; cdr3_nt: TGTGCCAGCAGTTTAGCCCACAGGGATGTGAGCACTGAAGCTTTCTTT
j_call: TRBJ2-1; d_call: NA; v_call: TRBV5-1; clone_size: NA; cdr3_aa: CASSLAYGQGSYNEQFF; cdr3_nt: TGCGCCAGCAGCTTGGCCTACGGGCAGGGCTCCTACAATGAGCAGTTCTTC
j_call: TRBJ1-1; d_call: TRBD1; v_call: TRBV19; clone_size: NA; cdr3_aa: CASSIRRGRTEAFF; cdr3_nt: TGTGCCAGTAGTATCCGGAGGGGGCGGACTGAAGCTTTCTTT
j_call: TRBJ1-1; d_call: TRBD1; v_call: TRBV27; clone_size: NA; cdr3_aa: CASSLTGQVTEAFF; cdr3_nt: TGTGCCAGCAGTTTAACCGGACAGGTTACTGAAGCTTTCTTT
j_call: TRBJ2-7; d_call: TRBD2; v_call: TRBV7-3; clone_size: NA; cdr3_aa: CASSSGLAGGPWSYEQYF; cdr3_nt: TGTGCCAGCAGCTCGGGACTAGCGGGAGGGCCATGGAGCTACGAGCAGTACTTC
j_call: TRBJ1-3; d_call: NA; v_call: TRBV6-1; clone_size: NA; cdr3_aa: CASVRSDTIYF; cdr3_nt: TGTGCCAGCGTCAGGTCGGACACCATATATTTT
j_call: TRBJ1-5; d_call: NA; v_call: TRBV6-1; clone_size: NA; cdr3_aa: CATSSGETGNQPQHF; cdr3_nt: TGTGCCACCTCATCAGGGGAGACGGGCAATCAGCCCCAGCATTTT
j_call: TRBJ1-2; d_call: NA; v_call: TRBV6-5; clone_size: NA; cdr3_aa: CASSPMGGLHGYTF; cdr3_nt: TGTGCCAGCAGCCCTATGGGAGGGCTCCATGGCTACACCTTC
j_call: TRBJ2-7; d_call: TRBD2; v_call: TRBV2; clone_size: NA; cdr3_aa: CASHLAGGPGEQYF; cdr3_nt: TGTGCCAGCCATCTAGCGGGAGGGCCGGGGGAGCAGTACTTC
j_call: TRBJ1-1; d_call: TRBD1; v_call: TRBV2; clone_size: NA; cdr3_aa: CASSRQGIMNTEAFF; cdr3_nt: TGTGCCAGCAGCCGACAGGGGATCATGAACACTGAAGCTTTCTTT
j_call: TRBJ2-5; d_call: TRBD1; v_call: TRBV9; clone_size: NA; cdr3_aa: CASSATGVETQYF; cdr3_nt: TGTGCCAGCAGCGCGACAGGGGTGGAGACCCAGTACTTC
j_call: TRBJ2-3; d_call: TRBD2; v_call: TRBV9; clone_size: NA; cdr3_aa: CASSPRGGESDTQYF; cdr3_nt: TGTGCCAGCAGCCCGCGGGGGGGGGAGTCGGATACGCAGTATTTT
j_call: TRBJ1-3; d_call: NA; v_call: TRBV9; clone_size: NA; cdr3_aa: CASSVGVTISGNTIYF; cdr3_nt: TGTGCCAGCAGCGTAGGAGTAACGATCTCTGGAAACACCATATATTTT
j_call: TRBJ2-7; d_call: NA; v_call: TRBV13; clone_size: NA; cdr3_aa: CASSLGEPSVQYF; cdr3_nt: TGTGCCAGCAGCTTAGGGGAGCCCTCCGTACAGTACTTC
j_call: TRBJ2-7; d_call: TRBD2; v_call: TRBV7-6; clone_size: NA; cdr3_aa: CASSPGGRDYEQYF; cdr3_nt: TGTGCCAGCAGCCCGGGGGGTCGGGACTACGAGCAGTACTTC
j_call: TRBJ2-7; d_call: TRBD2; v_call: TRBV5-1; clone_size: NA; cdr3_aa: CASSASLAGRPYEQYF; cdr3_nt: TGCGCCAGCAGCGCCTCGTTAGCGGGGCGCCCCTACGAGCAGTACTTC
j_call: TRBJ2-7; d_call: NA; v_call: TRBV11-2; clone_size: NA; cdr3_aa: CASSLSFGPTSYEQYF; cdr3_nt: TGTGCCAGCAGCTTAAGTTTTGGCCCCACGTCCTACGAGCAGTACTTC
j_call: TRBJ1-5; d_call: NA; v_call: TRBV16; clone_size: NA; cdr3_aa: CASSHGGDQPQHF; cdr3_nt: TGTGCCAGCAGCCATGGAGGGGATCAGCCCCAGCATTTT
j_call: TRBJ2-5; d_call: TRBD2; v_call: TRBV7-2; clone_size: NA; cdr3_aa: CASSQLAGGRMGTQYF; cdr3_nt: TGTGCCAGCAGCCAACTAGCGGGAGGGCGCATGGGGACCCAGTACTTC
j_call: TRBJ1-1; d_call: TRBD1; v_call: TRBV18; clone_size: few; cdr3_aa: CASSTTGLGTEAFF; cdr3_nt: TGTGCCAGCTCAACGACAGGGCTCGGCACTGAAGCTTTCTTT
j_call: TRBJ1-1; d_call: TRBD1; v_call: TRBV14; clone_size: NA; cdr3_aa: CASSQGTGGNTEAFF; cdr3_nt: TGTGCCAGCAGCCAGGGGACAGGGGGAAACACTGAAGCTTTCTTT
j_call: TRBJ2-7; d_call: NA; v_call: TRBV5-8; clone_size: few; cdr3_aa: CASSFSFTNKLAEQYF; cdr3_nt: TGTGCCAGCAGCTTCTCTTTTACCAATAAGTTGGCCGAGCAGTACTTC
j_call: TRBJ1-1; d_call: TRBD1; v_call: TRBV27; clone_size: NA; cdr3_aa: CASSLDRVSHEAFF; cdr3_nt: TGTGCCAGCAGTTTAGACAGGGTATCGCATGAAGCTTTCTTT
j_call: TRBJ2-7; d_call: TRBD1; v_call: TRBV18; clone_size: once; cdr3_aa: CASSPGQNTYEQYF; cdr3_nt: TGTGCCAGCTCACCGGGACAGAATACCTACGAGCAGTACTTC
j_call: TRBJ2-4; d_call: TRBD1; v_call: TRBV9; clone_size: NA; cdr3_aa: CASSADRGENIQYF; cdr3_nt: TGTGCCAGCAGCGCAGACAGGGGAGAAAACATTCAGTACTTC